Below are 27 T cell receptor beta chains sequenced from a single sample in a study of T cells in tumors after PD-1 blockade. Data came from immunoSEQ multiplex PCR; TCRdb stores just in-frame clones and leaves some out. This table holds approximately 45,000 clones, more than 65% found once. Here the sequenced sample was PBMCs, taken before anti-PD-1 therapy. The receptors come from a human donor with advanced basal cell or squamous cell carcinoma (not recorded which).

This clone was seen only once. The V and J genes are TRBV19 and TRBJ1-5, with a possible D match to TRBD1 (5 bases). CDR3 length: 15 residues. Per the germline V gene, CDR1 is LNHDA and CDR2 is SQIVND (reference sequence). The germline V and J ends were trimmed by 3 bases and 6 bases, with 15 bases remaining between them. CDR3 sequence: CASSMSGSQGQPQHF. DNA of the CDR3: TGTGCCAGTAGTATGTCAGGGAGTCAGGGTCAGCCCCAGCATTTT.

This clone came up once. V and J are TRBV18 and TRBJ1-2; the D is unclear. With 4 bases removed from V and 0 bases from J, the gap between germline ends came to 9 bases. Germline V gene data show CDR1 as KGHSH and CDR2 as LQKENI. The length of the CDR3 is 14 residues. CDR3 DNA: TGTGCCAGCTCACGGTCCGGAGCTAACTATGGCTACACCTTC. Protein product: CASSRSGANYGYTF.

Only a few counts were recorded for this clone. CDR3 residues: CASSLYQPGQGGEQYF. CDR3 nucleotide sequence: TGTGCCAGCAGCTTATACCAACCGGGACAGGGTGGCGAGCAGTACTTC. The rearrangement uses TRBV7-6 and TRBJ2-7, with 9 bases that match TRBD1. The germline V gene has CDR1 SGHVS and CDR2 FNYEAQ. J lost 6 bases, V lost 2 bases, and 11 bases had no gene match. The CDR3 is 16 amino acids. Based on the CDR3 plus reference TRBV7-6 and TRBJ2-7, the full variable domain is GAGVSQSPRYKVTKRGQDVALRCDPISGHVSLYWYRQALGQGPEFLTYFNYEAQQDKSGLPNDRFSAERPEGSISTLTIQRTEQRDSAMYRCASSLYQPGQGGEQYFGPGTRLTVT.

This clone has a handful of counts. The rearrangement links TRBV6-6 to TRBJ1-4; possibly TRBD1 for D (5 bases). CDR1 and CDR2 (germline): MNHNY, SVGAGI (reference sequence). The CDR3 consists of 13 residues. Trimming removed 7 bases from V and 7 bases from J, with 13 bases in between. The CDR3 protein is CASTYGGSEKLFF. The DNA for the CDR3 is TGTGCCAGCACCTACGGGGGGAGTGAAAAACTGTTTTTT.

The chain is built from TRBV4-1 and TRBJ2-1, with TRBD2 as a possible D gene (5 bases). Germline loops: CDR1 MGHRA, CDR2 YSYEKL. This CDR3 region has 16 residues. V was shortened by 6 bases and J by 6 bases, with 21 bases between the two germline ends. For the CDR3, the DNA is TGCGCCAGCAGTCAGATCGGGGAATCCCAAGGCAATGAGCAGTTCTTC. It encodes CASSQIGESQGNEQFF.

This sequence joins TRBV7-6 and TRBJ2-7; D is ambiguous. Germline V lookup: CDR1 SGHVS, CDR2 FNYEAQ. The ends were cut back, 5 bases at V and 2 bases at J, with 13 bases in the middle. This CDR3 spans 14 amino acids. CDR3 nucleotides: TGTGCCAGCAGCCAACTTTCTGGAACCTACGAGCAGTACTTC. It encodes CASSQLSGTYEQYF.

The rearrangement uses TRBV5-5 and TRBJ2-7, with a tentative D call TRBD2 (6 bases). This CDR3 is 16 amino acids long. The V end lost 0 bases, the J end lost 2 bases, and 15 bases lay between the germline ends. The germline V gene has CDR1 SGHKS and CDR2 YYEKEE (reference sequence). CDR3 region: CASSLVGGDSTYEQYF. CDR3 in DNA: TGTGCCAGCAGCTTGGTGGGGGGTGACAGTACCTACGAGCAGTACTTC.

The chain combines TRBV29-1 with TRBJ2-2; weak D call: TRBD2 (5 bases). Germline V gene lookup returns CDR1 SQVTM and CDR2 ANQGSEA. The CDR3 consists of 14 residues. Between the trimmed V and J ends, which lost 4 bases and 0 bases, there was a span of 9 bases. The CDR3 spells CSVVGSANTGELFF. CDR3 nucleotides: TGCAGCGTTGTCGGTAGCGCGAACACCGGGGAGCTGTTTTTT.

This clone showed up just once. CDR3 region: CASSQNYNSPLHF. In DNA form, the CDR3 reads TGTGCCAGCAGCCAGAACTATAATTCACCCCTCCACTTT. The chain uses TRBV3-1 (or the pseudogene TRBV3-2) and TRBJ1-6, with unresolved D. Germline CDR1 reads LGHDT; CDR2 reads YNNKEL (reference sequence). The CDR3 spans 13 residues. V lost 3 bases and J 3 bases, leaving 3 bases between the germline ends.

The rearrangement uses TRBV7-8 and TRBJ2-5, with D possibly called TRBD1 or TRBD2 (6 bases each). The CDR3 totals 17 residues. From germline, CDR1 is SGHVS and CDR2 FQNEAQ. Trimming stripped 4 bases from V and 5 bases from J, with 23 bases between. CDR3 loop: CASSSGAVVLRRETQYF. The CDR3 DNA reads TGTGCCAGCAGCTCGGGGGCTGTCGTTCTTCGTCGGGAGACCCAGTACTTC.

The J gene is TRBJ1-1, the V gene TRBV18; D gene uncertain. The V end was cut by 4 bases, the J end by 6 bases, with 9 bases between. In germline, CDR1 is KGHSH, CDR2 LQKENI. CDR3 length equals 12 residues. DNA of the CDR3: TGTGCCAGCTCACACGCTGAGCCTGAAGCTTTCTTT. As protein: CASSHAEPEAFF.

The J gene is TRBJ1-4, the V gene TRBV20-1; the D is unclear. This CDR3 has 13 residues. V gave up 3 bases and J gave up 5 bases, with 10 bases separating them. Germline assignment: CDR1 DFQATT and CDR2 SNEGSKA (reference sequence). CDR3 bases: TGCAGTGCTAGTTATGAGTCGAATGAAAAACTGTTTTTT. Encoded protein: CSASYESNEKLFF.

Only one count was recorded for this clone. V is TRBV5-6 and J is TRBJ1-1; D is unresolved. V dropped 4 bases and J dropped 4 bases, with 17 bases sitting between them. CDR3 size: 15 residues. CDR1 SGHDT and CDR2 YYEEEE come from the germline V gene. The CDR3 loop reads CASSPLGGSGTEAFF. Here the CDR3 DNA reads TGTGCCAGCAGCCCACTAGGTGGTAGCGGCACTGAAGCTTTCTTT.

The chain carries TRBV10-3 and TRBJ2-7; TRBD2 aligns across 7 bases. There are 12 residues in the CDR3. V shed 6 bases, J shed 5 bases, and the junction held 4 bases outside the gene matches. The germline gives CDR1 ENHRY, CDR2 SYGVKD. Here the CDR3 DNA reads TGTGCCATCAGCGAGGGAGGGGACGAGCAGTACTTC. As protein: CAISEGGDEQYF.

The chain has TRBV7-2 and TRBJ2-3; D is unresolved. Between the trimmed V and J ends, which lost 3 bases and 0 bases, there was a span of 13 bases. Germline CDR1 SGHTA, CDR2 FQGNSA. CDR3 length: 16 amino acids. CDR3 amino acids: CASSFGSAGSTDTQYF. The CDR3 region has the DNA TGTGCCAGCAGCTTTGGATCGGCCGGTAGCACAGATACGCAGTATTTT.

V usage is TRBV9 and J usage is TRBJ1-1; no firm D call. V dropped 0 bases and J dropped 4 bases, with 1 base sitting between them. Germline loops: CDR1 SGDLS, CDR2 YYNGEE. The CDR3 totals 11 residues. This CDR3 reads CASSVVTEAFF. CDR3 coding DNA: TGTGCCAGCAGCGTAGTCACTGAAGCTTTCTTT.

The CDR3 sequence: CASSLGLAATDTQYF. Written as DNA, the CDR3 is TGTGCCAGCAGCTTGGGACTAGCGGCCACAGATACGCAGTATTTT. V is TRBV5-5 and J is TRBJ2-3, with 9 bases matching TRBD2. CDR3 size: 15 residues. Trimming cost V 0 bases and J 2 bases; bases outside gene matches: 1. Germline V gives CDR1 SGHKS, CDR2 YYEKEE (reference sequence).

This clone was found once. The J gene is TRBJ1-2, the V gene TRBV28, with D possibly being TRBD1 (6 bases). Trimming cost V 3 bases and J 4 bases, with 9 bases left between them. Looked up from germline, CDR1 is MDHEN and CDR2 is SYDVKM. The CDR3 extends over 13 amino acids. The DNA for the CDR3 is TGTGCCAGCAGTTTTGTGACAGGCTATGGCTACACCTTC. It yields the protein CASSFVTGYGYTF.

The chain links TRBV27 to TRBJ2-7; D might be TRBD1 (5 bases). The CDR3 runs 14 residues. Germline CDR1 and CDR2: MNHEY and SMNVEV (reference sequence). V lost 8 bases and J lost 7, with 21 bases in between. CDR3 loop: CASRTPGPLREQYF. CDR3 in DNA: TGTGCCAGCCGAACACCAGGGCCTTTAAGGGAGCAGTACTTC.

This sequence joins TRBV2 and TRBJ2-5; D unclear. This CDR3 has 15 amino acids. Germline V gives CDR1 SNHLY, CDR2 FYNNEI. The V end lost 5 bases, the J end lost 4 bases, and 17 bases lay between the germline ends. The CDR3 sequence: CASSTRGQTGETQYF. The CDR3 nucleotides are TGTGCCAGCAGTACCCGAGGCCAAACGGGAGAGACCCAGTACTTC.

The chain is built from TRBV4-2 and TRBJ2-3, with 7 bases that match TRBD2. V shed 1 base and J 5 bases; nucleotides not matched to a gene: 9. The CDR3 is 16 amino acids. Germline CDR1 reads LGHNA; CDR2 reads YNFKEQ. The DNA for the CDR3 is TGTGCCAGCAGCCAAGGAAGAGGACTAGTAATAGATACGCAGTATTTT. Residues: CASSQGRGLVIDTQYF.

The genes are TRBV29-1 and TRBJ1-5; no reliable D call. Trimming removed 3 bases at V and 6 bases at J, with 12 bases between. Per germline, CDR1 SQVTM and CDR2 ANQGSEA. The CDR3 is 13 amino acids. The DNA for the CDR3 is TGCAGCGTTGAGGTCGGGGAGGCTCAGCCCCAGCATTTT. Protein sequence: CSVEVGEAQPQHF. The complete variable domain, with remaining parts taken from reference TRBV29-1 and TRBJ1-5, reads SAVISQKPSRDICQRGTSLTIQCQVDSQVTMMFWYRQQPGQSLTLIATANQGSEATYESGFVIDKFPISRPNLTFSTLTVSNMSPEDSSIYLCSVEVGEAQPQHFGDGTRLSIL.

V gene TRBV9 combines with J gene TRBJ2-5; the D gene could be TRBD1 or TRBD2 (5 bases each). The CDR3 totals 15 residues. Trimming took 1 base from V and 4 from J, leaving 14 bases between them. Germline V gene sequence: CDR1 SGDLS, CDR2 YYNGEE. Written as DNA, the CDR3 is TGTGCCAGCAGCGTATGGGACGCCCTGGGAGAGACCCAGTACTTC. This encodes CASSVWDALGETQYF.

V and J are TRBV2 and TRBJ2-7; maybe TRBD1 (5 bases). This CDR3 has 14 residues. Between the trimmed V and J ends, which lost 7 bases and 0 bases, there was a span of 13 bases. Germline V gene sequence: CDR1 SNHLY, CDR2 FYNNEI. CDR3 in amino acids: CASTLTVTSYEQYF. DNA for the CDR3: TGTGCCAGCACCCTGACAGTTACCTCCTACGAGCAGTACTTC.

The chain combines TRBV5-1 with TRBJ2-2; D unclear. Germline CDR1 reads SGHRS; CDR2 reads YFSETQ. The CDR3 is 15 amino acids. With 4 bases removed from V and 5 bases from J, the gap between germline ends came to 15 bases. CDR3: CASSPGSGWTGELFF. As DNA, the CDR3 is TGCGCCAGCAGCCCTGGATCAGGCTGGACCGGGGAGCTGTTTTTT.

The CDR3 protein is CASSLDGQGRSGNTIYF. CDR3 coding DNA: TGCGCCAGCAGCTTGGATGGACAGGGACGGTCTGGAAACACCATATATTTT. The V and J genes are TRBV5-1 and TRBJ1-3, with 8 positions matching TRBD1. CDR3 length: 17 residues. V gave up 0 bases and J gave up 1 base; unmatched junction bases: 6. Germline-derived CDR1 and CDR2 are SGHRS and YFSETQ.

This rearrangement joins TRBV5-1 to TRBJ2-7; D may be TRBD1 (6 bases). Trimming cost V 0 bases and J 0 bases, with 10 bases left between them. Germline CDR1 is SGHRS and CDR2 is YFSETQ. There are 15 residues in the CDR3. CDR3 residues: CASSLAGTNSYEQYF. The CDR3 DNA is TGCGCCAGCAGCTTGGCCGGGACAAACTCCTACGAGCAGTACTTC.